This T cell receptor beta chain was obtained from a study of T cells in Graves' hyperthyroidism and ophthalmopathy. RNA transcripts gave rise to amplified TCR beta CDR3 regions. A first-round RT-PCR of the TCR CDR3 used the HTBI primer set. MiXCR was run by TCRdb on the multiplex PCR reads, yielding one entry per CDR3 protein. The repertoire holds about 400,000 distinct CDR3 sequences, around 14% seen once, with 7.7% in the top ten. This clonotype was detected many times. What it binds is unknown. The CDR3 is 13 residues long. Trimming removed 1 base from V and 4 bases from J, with 7 bases in between. Germline-derived CDR1 and CDR2 are SNHLY and FYNNEI. Hyperthyroidism in the patients, aged 18 to 65, was newly diagnosed and under 2 months in duration. Based on clinical symptoms, serum thyroxine and TRAb, thyroid ultrasound and orbital computed tomography, diagnoses were reached. Study-wide findings and caveats: The model predicted ophthalmopathy a median around 6.5 months before onset. Blood held most thyroid clonotypes expanded above 0.001 frequency.

V usage is TRBV2 and J usage is TRBJ1-2; D is ambiguous. This clonotype was obtained from a woman between 18 and 29 years old with Graves' hyperthyroidism. The source material was blood. The chain's CDR3 is CASSEVTSYGYTF. CDR3 bases: TGTGCCAGCAGTGAAGTCACCTCCTATGGCTACACCTTC.